The 8 T cell receptor beta chains in this list originate from one sample, sequenced in a study of read filtering for tumor transcriptome and immune sequencing. This library used around 400 ng RNA and molecular barcoded adaptors spanning alpha/delta and beta/gamma chains. TCRdb used MiXCR to reprocess the reads, holding one entry per CDR3 protein. The sample carries more than 35,000 distinct CDR3 sequences, roughly 13% recorded once. The sequencing input was a population of CD138-negative cells sorted from bone marrow. These receptors all come from a donor aged 40 or older with multiple myeloma.

This clonotype has at least ten counts. The V and J genes are TRBV20-1 and TRBJ2-7; D gene unclear. Deletions cut 0 bases from V and 3 bases from J, with 9 bases between. Germline values: CDR1 DFQATT, CDR2 SNEGSKA (reference sequence). The CDR3 spans 13 residues. CDR3 bases: TGCAGTGCTAGAGAAGGCATTGGCTACGAGCAGTACTTC. Encoded protein: CSAREGIGYEQYF.

This clonotype has ten or more counts. This chain connects TRBV7-2 to TRBJ2-2, with D possibly being TRBD1 or TRBD2 (5 bases each). This CDR3 region has 16 residues. V was clipped by 6 bases and J by 6 bases, with 20 bases between them. CDR1 SGHTA and CDR2 FQGNSA come from the germline V gene. The CDR3 loop is CASSSPRGPYAGELFF. The CDR3 nucleotides read TGTGCCAGCAGTTCACCACGGGGCCCCTACGCCGGGGAGCTGTTTTTT.

Ten or more counts support this clonotype. The chain joins TRBV6-1 to TRBJ1-1; D gene unclear. The CDR3 length is 13 residues. Looked up from germline, CDR1 is MNHNS and CDR2 is SASEGT. V lost 3 bases and J 1 base, leaving 6 bases between the germline ends. The CDR3 reads CASSDSQNTEAFF. Written as DNA, the CDR3 is TGTGCCAGCAGTGATTCACAGAACACTGAAGCTTTCTTT.

About this clonotype: A far larger clone is off by one base, so a read error is likely. The rearrangement links TRBV11-3 to TRBJ2-1; D may be TRBD1 (5 bases). The CDR3 is 16 amino acids. Germline loops: CDR1 SGHNT, CDR2 YENEEA. Trimming pared 7 bases from V and 1 base from J, leaving 17 bases between. CDR3 sequence (DNA): TGTGCCAGCAACTCACAGGCCTGGGGTTCCTACAATGAGCAGTTCTTC. Its translation is CASNSQAWGSYNEQFF. The complete variable domain, with remaining parts taken from reference TRBV11-3 and TRBJ2-1, reads EAGVVQSPRYKIIEKKQPVAFWCNPISGHNTLYWYLQNLGQGPELLIRYENEEAVDDSQLPKDRFSAERLKGVDSTLKIQPAELGDSAVYLCASNSQAWGSYNEQFFGPGTRLTVL.

This clonotype has a count of ten or more. The chain combines TRBV5-1 with TRBJ2-7; TRBD2 matches 7 bases. CDR3 length equals 15 residues. The V gene end was trimmed by 7 bases and the J gene end by 6 bases; junction bases not matched to a gene: 16. The germline CDR1 and CDR2 sequences are SGHRS and YFSETQ. In DNA form, the CDR3 reads TGCGCCAGCCACTCGTCATGGGGGGGGACGGGCGAGCAGTACTTC. Amino acids: CASHSSWGGTGEQYF.

Many counts were recorded for this clonotype. V is TRBV7-2 and J is TRBJ2-1, with 9 bases aligning to TRBD1. The CDR3 has 16 amino acids. V shed 2 bases and J 5 bases; nucleotides not matched to a gene: 7. CDR1 and CDR2 from the germline V gene are SGHTA and FQGNSA. In DNA, the CDR3 is TGTGCCAGCAGCTTACTAAGCGGGACAGGGCACAATGAGCAGTTCTTC. It specifies CASSLLSGTGHNEQFF.

Ten or more counts support this clonotype. This rearrangement joins TRBV5-1 to TRBJ2-1; perhaps TRBD1 as D (5 bases). Deletions cut 0 bases from V and 0 bases from J, with 7 bases between. The CDR3 loop spans 15 amino acids. Germline assignment: CDR1 SGHRS and CDR2 YFSETQ. CDR3 nucleotide sequence: TGCGCCAGCAGCTTGGGACAGAGCTCCTACAATGAGCAGTTCTTC. Translating it yields CASSLGQSSYNEQFF.

Ten or more counts support this clonotype. The gene calls are TRBV7-2 and TRBJ2-7; TRBD2 matches at 11 bases. The CDR3 consists of 18 residues. Germline V CDR1 and CDR2: SGHTA, FQGNSA. Trimming took 3 bases from V and 4 from J; bases not matched to a gene: 14. CDR3 nucleotides: TGTGCCAGCAGCTTTCAGGGCCCGACCGGGACTAGCGGTTACGAGCAGTACTTC. Amino acids: CASSFQGPTGTSGYEQYF.